The 28 T cell receptor beta chains presented below share a single source sample, sequenced in a study of long-term antiretroviral therapy in people with HIV. Survey level was the resolution at which the v3.0 immunoSEQ assay ran. Only in-frame clones appear in the TCRdb table, and some are missing; sequencing was by immunoSEQ multiplex PCR. The sample lists approximately 20,000 clones, approximately 80% occurring once. Specimen: unsorted PBMCs, collected 0.2 years after starting antiretroviral therapy. All receptors derive from a woman in her forties with HIV.

This clone was recorded only once. The chain combines TRBV29-1 with TRBJ2-1; 8 nucleotides line up with TRBD1. Germline V gene lookup returns CDR1 SQVTM and CDR2 ANQGSEA. The trim removed 4 bases at V and 8 bases at J, leaving 7 bases unmatched. This CDR3 is 13 amino acids long. The CDR3 is CSVVGDRGYEQFF. CDR3 nucleotides: TGCAGCGTTGTCGGAGACAGGGGCTATGAGCAGTTCTTC.

This clone was picked up one time. The chain links TRBV7-9 to TRBJ2-2, with D maybe TRBD2 (5 bases). Trimming pared 4 bases from V and 6 bases from J, leaving 15 bases between. Per germline, CDR1 SEHNR and CDR2 FQNEAQ (reference sequence). This CDR3 has 15 amino acids. Here the CDR3 reads CASSYAYRGPGELFF. The CDR3 region has the DNA TGTGCCAGCAGCTATGCTTACCGGGGTCCCGGGGAGCTGTTTTTT. The complete variable domain, with remaining parts taken from reference TRBV7-9 and TRBJ2-2, reads DTGVSQNPRHKITKRGQNVTFRCDPISEHNRLYWYRQTLGQGPEFLTYFQNEAQLEKSRLLSDRFSAERPKGSFSTLEIQRTEQGDSAMYLCASSYAYRGPGELFFGEGSRLTVL.

This clone was seen once. The chain combines TRBV29-1 with TRBJ1-1; possible D gene TRBD1, 6 bases. Trimming took 4 bases from V and 1 from J, leaving 19 bases between them. CDR1 is SQVTM, CDR2 ANQGSEA, per germline. The CDR3 totals 16 residues. CDR3 amino acids: CSVAGGSGTTNTEAFF. In DNA form, the CDR3 reads TGCAGCGTTGCGGGGGGGTCTGGGACAACGAACACTGAAGCTTTCTTT.

The V call is TRBV9, the J call TRBJ2-3, with TRBD2 matching over 7 bases. The ends lost 4 bases at V and 3 bases at J; junction bases unmatched: 8. The germline V gene encodes CDR1 SGDLS and CDR2 YYNGEE. The CDR3 runs 15 residues. The CDR3 DNA sequence: TGTGCCAGCAGCCCAGCGGGCGGGAGAACAGATACGCAGTATTTT. Translation gives CASSPAGGRTDTQYF.

This clone was seen a handful of times. This chain links TRBV5-4 with TRBJ1-3, with a tentative D call TRBD1 (5 bases). Germline CDR1 SGHNT, CDR2 YYREEE (reference sequence). CDR3 size: 16 residues. Trimming shortened V by 1 base and J by 0 bases, and 11 bases separated the two germline ends. CDR3 sequence: CASSLRDPNSGNTIYF. As DNA, the CDR3 is TGTGCCAGCAGCTTGCGGGACCCAAACTCTGGAAACACCATATATTTT.

A single count supports this clone. V usage is TRBV6-5 and J usage is TRBJ1-1; D is uncertain. Trimming shortened V by 6 bases and J by 4 bases, and 9 bases separated the two germline ends. The CDR3 totals 12 residues. Germline assignment: CDR1 MNHEY and CDR2 SVGAGI. CDR3 region: CASSTRGTEAFF. CDR3 coding DNA: TGTGCCAGCAGCACCCGCGGCACTGAAGCTTTCTTT.

The sample holds one count of this clone. V gene TRBV5-1 combines with J gene TRBJ2-2; 7 bases fit TRBD2. The CDR3 totals 17 residues. Germline CDR1 is SGHRS and CDR2 is YFSETQ. The V segment lost 1 base and the J segment 2 bases; nucleotides outside the gene matches: 8. CDR3 sequence reads: CASSLSLAGENTGELFF. The CDR3 DNA reads TGCGCCAGCAGCTTGAGTTTGGCGGGAGAAAACACCGGGGAGCTGTTTTTT.

DNA of the CDR3: TGTGCCAGTCGGGGGATCTATGGCTACACCTTC. Translating gives CASRGIYGYTF. V and J are TRBV19 and TRBJ1-2; D may be TRBD1 (5 bases). The V gene lost 8 bases and the J gene lost 4 bases, with 8 bases spanning the gap. CDR3 length: 11 residues. Germline V gives CDR1 LNHDA, CDR2 SQIVND (reference sequence).

This chain's CDR3 is CASSVGGTDYNEQFF. Written as DNA, the CDR3 is TGTGCCAGCAGCGTAGGGGGGACAGACTACAATGAGCAGTTCTTC. The chain uses TRBV9 and TRBJ2-1; the match to TRBD1 covers 7 bases. Per germline, CDR1 SGDLS and CDR2 YYNGEE. This CDR3 is 15 amino acids long. The ends lost 0 bases at V and 3 bases at J; junction bases unmatched: 3.

The genes are TRBV9 and TRBJ2-1; TRBD2 is a possible D gene (6 bases). CDR3 length: 15 residues. Germline V lookup: CDR1 SGDLS, CDR2 YYNGEE. Trimming took 3 bases from V and 6 from J, leaving 16 bases between them. CDR3 in DNA: TGTGCCAGCAGCGACACGGGACTTCCTGGCAATGAGCAGTTCTTC. This gives the protein CASSDTGLPGNEQFF.

The chain is built from TRBV5-6 and TRBJ1-2; D possibly corresponds to TRBD1 (5 bases). The germline V gene encodes CDR1 SGHDT and CDR2 YYEEEE. The CDR3 totals 17 residues. Trimming pared 0 bases from V and 4 bases from J, leaving 19 bases between. The CDR3 is CASSLGGGQTATYGYTF. The DNA for the CDR3 is TGTGCCAGCAGCTTGGGGGGGGGTCAGACAGCTACCTATGGCTACACCTTC.

V gene TRBV11-2 combines with J gene TRBJ2-3, with 7 bases lining up with TRBD1. The CDR3 contains 16 residues. The junction had 9 bases not matched to a gene; V was cut back by 1 base and J by 5 bases. Per the germline V gene, CDR1 is SGHAT and CDR2 is FQNNGV. For the CDR3, the DNA is TGTGCCAGCAGCTTAGCGGTAGCTAGGGGGCGAGATACGCAGTATTTT. Its translation is CASSLAVARGRDTQYF.

V gene TRBV7-9 combines with J gene TRBJ1-2, with D uncertain. V was pared by 0 bases and J by 4 bases, with 9 bases between. Germline V gene data show CDR1 as SEHNR and CDR2 as FQNEAQ (reference sequence). The CDR3 sequence is 14 residues long. The DNA for the CDR3 is TGTGCCAGCAGCTTAGCGCAAGGAACCTATGGCTACACCTTC. Its translation is CASSLAQGTYGYTF.

The chain joins TRBV5-6 to TRBJ2-3, with D unclear. This CDR3 region has 12 residues. Germline V gene data show CDR1 as SGHDT and CDR2 as YYEEEE. V was cut by 0 bases and J by 6 bases, with 5 bases left in between. CDR3: CASSLVVDTQYF. CDR3 sequence (DNA): TGTGCCAGCAGCTTGGTGGTGGATACGCAGTATTTT.

The rearrangement links TRBV10-1 to TRBJ2-7; 9 bases agree with TRBD1. Germline V gives CDR1 WNHNN, CDR2 SYGVQD (reference sequence). CDR3 length: 17 residues. V dropped 5 bases and J dropped 3; count of bases not matched to a gene: 14. The CDR3 reads CASSPGQGVYDIYEQYF. As DNA, the CDR3 is TGCGCCAGCAGTCCGGGACAGGGAGTTTACGATATCTACGAGCAGTACTTC.

J is TRBJ2-7 and V is TRBV18; D tentatively reads TRBD1 or TRBD2 (5 bases each). Trimming shortened V by 3 bases and J by 6 bases, and 12 bases separated the two germline ends. The CDR3 consists of 13 residues. Germline V gives CDR1 KGHSH, CDR2 LQKENI. The CDR3 sequence: CASSPARESEQYF. The DNA for the CDR3 is TGTGCCAGCTCACCGGCCAGGGAGAGCGAGCAGTACTTC.

V and J are TRBV10-3 and TRBJ2-7; D is unresolved. This CDR3 has 12 residues. V lost 2 bases and J 6 bases, leaving 8 bases between the germline ends. Germline V gene lookup returns CDR1 ENHRY and CDR2 SYGVKD. In DNA, the CDR3 is TGTGCCATCAGTGAGATGGAGCCCGAGCAGTACTTC. It codes for CAISEMEPEQYF.

This chain's CDR3 is CASSRAGTGSFTGELFF. CDR3 DNA: TGCGCCAGCAGTCGTGCCGGGACAGGGTCGTTCACCGGGGAGCTGTTTTTT. The chain combines TRBV5-1 with TRBJ2-2; 9 bases match TRBD1. Germline CDR1 is SGHRS and CDR2 is YFSETQ. The CDR3 sequence is 17 residues long. V was clipped by 5 bases and J by 4 bases; unmatched bases: 12.

The rearrangement joins TRBV7-8 to TRBJ1-2; no clear D. The germline gives CDR1 SGHVS, CDR2 FQNEAQ. Trimming removed 0 bases at V and 8 bases at J, with 10 bases between. The CDR3 spans 13 residues. CDR3 bases: TGTGCCAGCAGCTTAGCGAGTGGGTCGGGCTACACCTTC. It encodes CASSLASGSGYTF. Full variable domain (rest looked up from reference TRBV7-8 and TRBJ1-2): GAGVSQSPRYKVAKRGQDVALRCDPISGHVSLFWYQQALGQGPEFLTYFQNEAQLDKSGLPSDRFFAERPEGSVSTLKIQRTQQEDSAVYLCASSLASGSGYTFGSGTRLTVV.

This sequence joins TRBV29-1 and TRBJ1-2; tentative D call: TRBD1 (6 bases). The germline V and J ends were trimmed by 6 bases and 2 bases, with 10 bases remaining between them. Germline CDR1 SQVTM, CDR2 ANQGSEA. The CDR3 extends over 12 amino acids. This CDR3 reads CSVIGQNYGYTF. In DNA form, the CDR3 reads TGCAGCGTCATAGGACAGAACTATGGCTACACCTTC.

The chain employs TRBV7-9 and TRBJ1-4; no reliable D call. CDR1 SEHNR and CDR2 FQNEAQ come from the germline V gene (reference sequence). Trimming removed 5 bases from V and 11 bases from J, with 15 bases in between. This CDR3 is 13 amino acids long. CDR3 nucleotides: TGTGCCAGCAGCCCCAGCTCCGGATGGAAACTGTTTTTT. This encodes CASSPSSGWKLFF. The full variable domain, with the rest looked up from reference TRBV7-9 and TRBJ1-4, is DTGVSQNPRHKITKRGQNVTFRCDPISEHNRLYWYRQTLGQGPEFLTYFQNEAQLEKSRLLSDRFSAERPKGSFSTLEIQRTEQGDSAMYLCASSPSSGWKLFFGSGTQLSVL.

The chain links TRBV30 to TRBJ1-6; 9 bases align to TRBD1. From germline, CDR1 is GTSNPN and CDR2 SVGIG (reference sequence). V lost 1 base and J lost 0; bases outside the gene matches: 7. The CDR3 contains 18 residues. This CDR3 is CAWSARDRDYSYNSPLHF. CDR3 bases: TGTGCCTGGAGTGCCCGGGACAGGGACTACTCCTATAATTCACCCCTCCACTTT. Filled out from reference TRBV30 and TRBJ1-6, the complete variable domain reads SQTIHQWPATLVQPVGSPLSLECTVEGTSNPNLYWYRQAAGRGLQLLFYSVGIGQISSEVPQNLSASRPQDRQFILSSKKLLLSDSGFYLCAWSARDRDYSYNSPLHFGNGTRLTVT.

The chain uses TRBV2 and TRBJ2-7; 15 positions agree with TRBD2. J gave up 0 bases and V 7 bases, and 7 bases lay outside the gene matches. Germline V lookup: CDR1 SNHLY, CDR2 FYNNEI. The CDR3 has 17 amino acids. The CDR3 protein is CASITGLAGGSSYEQYF. In nucleotides, the CDR3 is TGTGCCAGCATCACGGGACTAGCGGGAGGTAGCTCCTACGAGCAGTACTTC.

The count of this clone is one. The chain uses TRBV11-2 and TRBJ2-3; 8 bases are a match to TRBD2. V lost 1 base to trimming and J lost 0 bases; unmatched junction nucleotides: 12. The CDR3 is 19 amino acids. The germline gives CDR1 SGHAT, CDR2 FQNNGV. CDR3 coding DNA: TGTGCCAGCAGCTTAGTCCCCCCTCGCGGGGGGCTTAGCACAGATACGCAGTATTTT. Its translation: CASSLVPPRGGLSTDTQYF. The variable domain in full, completed from reference TRBV11-2 and TRBJ2-3, reads EAGVAQSPRYKIIEKRQSVAFWCNPISGHATLYWYQQILGQGPKLLIQFQNNGVVDDSQLPKDRFSAERLKGVDSTLKIQPAKLEDSAVYLCASSLVPPRGGLSTDTQYFGPGTRLTVL.

This clone showed up just once. The chain carries TRBV6-5 and TRBJ2-2; unclear D gene. CDR1 and CDR2 (germline): MNHEY, SVGAGI. This CDR3 has 12 amino acids. Trimming pared 8 bases from V and 7 bases from J, leaving 11 bases between. The CDR3 here is CASGARSGELFF. The DNA for the CDR3 is TGTGCCAGCGGAGCCCGGAGCGGGGAGCTGTTTTTT.

The V gene is TRBV10-1, the J gene TRBJ2-7; 14 nucleotides align to TRBD2. CDR1 and CDR2 from the germline V gene are WNHNN and SYGVQD (reference sequence). Trimming cost V 8 bases and J 3 bases; bases outside gene matches: 6. This CDR3 is 15 amino acids long. CDR3 nucleotide sequence: TGCGCCAGCCGAGGACTAGCGGGAGGAGACTACGAGCAGTACTTC. Translation gives CASRGLAGGDYEQYF.

V usage is TRBV21-1 and J usage is TRBJ1-1. TRBV21-1 is assigned pseudogene status. This CDR3 region has 14 residues. CDR3 bases: TGTGCCAGCAGCAAACCGAGGGAGCCCACTGAAGCTTTCTTT. Translating it yields CASSKPREPTEAFF.

The chain has TRBV6-6 and TRBJ2-2, with unresolved D. The V gene lost 5 bases and the J gene lost 0 bases, with 1 base spanning the gap. This CDR3 is built from 12 residues. Germline-derived CDR1 and CDR2 are MNHNY and SVGAGI (reference sequence). CDR3 sequence: CASSPNTGELFF. For the CDR3, the DNA is TGTGCCAGCAGTCCGAACACCGGGGAGCTGTTTTTT.